This T cell receptor (beta chain) was captured by sequencing in a study of regulatory T cells in long-lasting Graves disease (dated by TCRdb to the early 2020s). Turning to the overall study: Antithyroid drugs had been taken for less than 3 months by newly diagnosed Graves' disease patients. Patients with persistent Graves' disease were compared with patients with newly diagnosed Graves' disease using TCR sequencing and RNA sequencing of peripheral blood. The study was registered as a clinical trial and conducted in China. TCR sequencing covered some 13 persistent and roughly 20 newly diagnosed Graves' disease patients, about 35 samples in total. General study outcomes and caveats: Lower TCR Shannon entropy and fewer highly expanded clones were observed in persistent Graves' disease patients than in newly diagnosed patients, which suggested clonal expansion. Because the primary lesion, thyroid tissue, could not be accessed, the study looked at peripheral blood alone. TRBV28, TRBJ1-2 and TRBJ2-5 were preferentially used in persistent disease, while TRBV20-1 and TRBJ2-1 were favored in newly diagnosed disease. Sequencing and analysis were restricted to the TCR beta chain. The authors acknowledged the small sample size as a limitation that may reduce accuracy. Persistent patients shared more public clonotypes among themselves (around 3,000) than newly diagnosed patients did (roughly 910).

Sample time point, as interpreted from the label and publication: newly diagnosed GD, antithyroid drugs for less than 3 months. RNA was extracted from PBMCs in TRIzol for both TCR sequencing and RNA sequencing. The diagnosis of Graves' disease followed American Thyroid Association guidelines. Recruitment of patients was carried out at an endocrinology department in Xi'an, China. Each patient gave around 9 milliliters of peripheral blood, collected in an EDTA anticoagulant tube. PBMCs were isolated by Ficoll Paque Plus density gradient separation without further T cell sorting. An Agilent 2100 Bioanalyzer and agarose gel were used to check RNA quality, and a NanoDrop 2000 was used to measure RNA concentration. Its CDR3 holds 16 amino acids, cysteine through phenylalanine. Only the CDR3 DNA is retained, 48 bases long and in frame from the first base. The germline V and J ends show losses of 6 bases and 0 bases respectively, and no gene match explains 7 bases of the junction. From a lookup of the germline V gene, CDR1 and CDR2 are MNHEY and SVGEGT.

The library relied on multiplex PCR. TCRdb records Illumina HiSeq 4000 as the sequencer. To build TCR beta libraries, CDR3 regions were amplified by Arm-PCR using iRepertoire HTBI primers. Before sequencing, the PCR products underwent gel purification. In the paper's pipeline: Across samples, roughly 60 TRBV and over 11 TRBJ segments were identified and used for gene usage analysis of CDR3 amino acid clonotypes. Filtered high-quality paired reads were merged into contigs using COPE and FqMerger. BLAST was used to align contigs to the IMGT TRBV, TRBD and TRBJ reference genes, and CDR3 was defined following IMGT. Any clonotype with a frequency above 0.1% was classified as a highly expanded clone. Repertoire diversity was measured by Shannon entropy, and V-J evenness by the Gini coefficient. Public clonotypes were defined as clonotypes shared by more than one individual. The public reads were quality trimmed at Q25 with fastp and then assembled into clones with MiXCR by TCRdb, keeping productive beta chains. Every entry covers one CDR3 protein and lists the most common genes and DNA from its rows. The V and J calls shown here were made by TCRdb, not taken from the authors' results. In all, the sample holds about 400,000 distinct CDR3 sequences, and around 16% of those were seen once. Around 20% of the sample is held by the ten biggest clonotypes.

In the case of this clonotype: Its cognate antigen has yet to be identified. There are no base qualities to consult, and no much larger clone falls within one base.

In addition, the sample was reused for a study of T cells in Graves' hyperthyroidism and ophthalmopathy. The second publication reports: Stable Graves' hyperthyroidism was defined as the absence of progression to ophthalmopathy over 18 months of follow-up. The hyperthyroidism patients were between 18 and 65 years old and newly diagnosed, with a disease duration of less than 2 months. Any patient with an uncontrolled infection, another autoimmune disease, pregnancy or lactation was excluded. Diagnoses were established on the basis of clinical symptoms, serum thyroxine and TRAb, thyroid ultrasound, and orbital computed tomography. For the first round of RT-PCR on the TCR CDR3, the HTBI primer set was used together with the Qiagen OneStep RT-PCR kit. Blood samples also contained most of the expanded thyroid clonotypes (frequency above 0.001), which suggests that blood repertoires may reflect thyroid immune responses. In cross-validation, a model built on a 13 V-J signature told ophthalmopathy apart from stable hyperthyroidism with just under 90% sensitivity and roughly 81% specificity, and in testing the same model reached 80%/75%. During validation, the model predicted progression to ophthalmopathy a median of approximately 6 months ahead of onset, with 60% to 71% sensitivity and less than 85% specificity. A discovery cohort of fewer than 110 patients, about 43 with Graves' ophthalmopathy and 55 to 60 with stable Graves' hyperthyroidism, was used to find distinguishing TCR V-J signatures. An independent validation cohort of around 19 hyperthyroidism patients and 15 or so patients who later progressed to ophthalmopathy tested prospective prediction of ophthalmopathy. The approximately 90 discovery patients were randomly split 7:3 into training and test sets. The study also compared thyroid tissue and blood T-cell repertoires from 6 or 7 Graves' hyperthyroidism patients. After sampling, hyperthyroidism patients received methimazole starting at 30 mg daily, and ophthalmopathy patients received high-dose intravenous methylprednisolone. Libraries were constructed in a second round of multiplex PCR, after which size selection and purification were carried out. Paired-end sequencing of the libraries was performed with 100 bp reads on an Illumina HiSeq2000. SOAPnuke was used to process the raw data, with reads discarded if the reads contained adapters or uncalled bases, had a mean Phred below 15, or lacked an exact constant-primer or identifier match. COPE v1.2.5 was used to merge high-quality paired reads, and clonotypes were defined as unique nucleotide sequences. MiTCR v1.1 was used to align clonotypes to the IMGT TRBV, TRBD and TRBJ reference segments. Analysis was restricted to V-J combinations with a frequency above 0.0001, which covered 98% to 99.2% of repertoires. A TCS score was defined as the ratio of F50 (clonal expansion) to E x V (chaos), with BLOSUM62-based TCRdist applied between CDR3 peptides within each V-J. Welch's t-statistics and random forest reduced roughly 540 V-J features to fewer than 15, which were used in a naive Bayes classifier (R e1071). Sample size was not statistically predetermined, and blinding of investigators to group allocation was not performed. The paper reports TCR Vbeta CDR3 sequencing of more than 120 peripheral blood samples: approximately 43 ophthalmopathy, roughly 74 hyperthyroidism and 17 progressor patients.

The rearranged chain carries TRBV6-2 or TRBV6-3 and TRBJ2-7, and 11 junctional nucleotides match TRBD2. The TCR was taken from a woman aged 18-30 years with Graves disease. Donor details come from another sample of the same person, matched by shared clones. This specimen consisted of peripheral blood mononuclear cells (PBMCs), obtained at new diagnosis, from a patient treated with antithyroid drugs. The DNA is TGTGCCAGCAGGTCCTACCTAGCGGGAGGCTCCTACGAGCAGTACTTC. Its coded protein is CASRSYLAGGSYEQYF.